A single sample gave rise to the 25 T cell receptor beta chains below, sequenced in a study of T-cell memory formation after mild COVID-19. TCRdb re-called the 5' RACE reads with MiXCR, one entry per CDR3 protein. The sample holds more than 100,000 distinct CDR3 sequences, about 5.9% seen once. The material sequenced was PBMCs or a T cell subset sorted from them (not recorded which). The receptor set was obtained from an adult woman who had mild COVID-19 (a few samples of this study predate the infection). Cell type and time point are not known.

This clonotype showed up many times. The V gene is TRBV12-3 or TRBV12-4, the J gene TRBJ2-7; 7 nucleotides match TRBD2. With V trimmed by 5 bases and J by 0 bases, 4 bases remained unmatched. This CDR3 is built from 14 residues. CDR3 region: CASSRGLDSYEQYF. In nucleotides, the CDR3 is TGTGCCAGCAGTAGAGGACTAGACTCCTACGAGCAGTACTTC.

This clonotype was counted a few times. This chain connects TRBV12-3 or TRBV12-4 to TRBJ1-1, with D possibly being TRBD1 (6 bases). The CDR3 totals 14 residues. Trimming took off 6 bases at V and 7 bases at J, with 18 bases between the two ends. CDR3 region: CASSPTGFVIEAFF. The CDR3 region has the DNA TGTGCCAGCAGCCCCACAGGGTTTGTGATTGAAGCTTTCTTT.

The chain's CDR3 is CAWDRVGNTIYF. The DNA for the CDR3 is TGTGCCTGGGACAGGGTCGGAAACACCATATATTTT. This chain joins TRBV30 and TRBJ1-3; 7 nucleotides align to TRBD1. V was pared by 5 bases and J by 4 bases, with 2 bases of the junction left unmatched. The germline V gene encodes CDR1 GTSNPN and CDR2 SVGIG (reference sequence). This CDR3 has 12 amino acids.

This rearrangement joins TRBV29-1 to TRBJ2-1, with 7 bases that match TRBD2. The V gene's germline CDR1 is SQVTM and CDR2 ANQGSEA. Trimming cost V 6 bases and J 2 bases; bases outside gene matches: 4. The CDR3 totals 13 residues. This CDR3 reads CSVERGTYNEQFF. CDR3 nucleotide sequence: TGCAGCGTGGAGCGGGGAACCTACAATGAGCAGTTCTTC.

The chain employs TRBV9 and TRBJ2-4, with 9 bases that match TRBD1. Losses at the gene ends were 0 bases for V and 8 bases for J; bases not matched to a gene: 12. The CDR3 has 17 residues. Germline V gene lookup returns CDR1 SGDLS and CDR2 YYNGEE. The CDR3, as DNA: TGTGCCAGCAGCGTAGAAGTAGGGACAGGGCTCAGGGACATTCAGTACTTC. Translated: CASSVEVGTGLRDIQYF. Supplemented by reference TRBV9 and TRBJ2-4, the full variable domain reads DSGVTQTPKHLITATGQRVTLRCSPRSGDLSVYWYQQSLDQGLQFLIQYYNGEERAKGNILERFSAQQFPDLHSELNLSSLELGDSALYFCASSVEVGTGLRDIQYFGAGTRLSVL.

The chain links TRBV6-6 to TRBJ1-2; 8 bases match TRBD1. V lost 6 bases and J lost 2; bases outside the gene matches: 8. CDR3 length: 15 residues. The germline V gene has CDR1 MNHNY and CDR2 SVGAGI (reference sequence). This chain's CDR3 is CASRRTGNENYGYTF. In DNA, the CDR3 is TGTGCCAGCAGACGGACAGGGAACGAGAACTATGGCTACACCTTC.

This clonotype came up many times. This chain uses TRBV7-8 with TRBJ2-7; 7 positions match TRBD2. The CDR3 is made up of 15 amino acids. V shed 5 bases, J shed 5 bases, and the junction held 12 bases outside the gene matches. Germline V gene sequence: CDR1 SGHVS, CDR2 FQNEAQ. The CDR3 loop is CASSPSRLATHEQYF. DNA of the CDR3: TGTGCCAGCAGCCCCTCCCGACTAGCAACCCACGAGCAGTACTTC.

This clonotype was counted only a few times. The chain recombines TRBV5-1 with TRBJ2-1, with 8 bases aligning to TRBD2. This CDR3 spans 15 amino acids. The V gene end was trimmed by 1 base and the J gene end by 8 bases; junction bases not matched to a gene: 8. The germline V gene encodes CDR1 SGHRS and CDR2 YFSETQ. CDR3 DNA sequence: TGCGCCAGCAGCTTGATGGGGACTAGTGGCGATGAGCAGTTCTTC. This translates into CASSLMGTSGDEQFF. The variable domain in full, with the rest retrieved from reference TRBV5-1 and TRBJ2-1, is KAGVTQTPRYLIKTRGQQVTLSCSPISGHRSVSWYQQTPGQGLQFLFEYFSETQRNKGNFPGRFSGRQFSNSRSEMNVSTLELGDSALYLCASSLMGTSGDEQFFGPGTRLTVL.

A few counts support this clonotype. The genes are TRBV7-8 and TRBJ2-3, with 8 nucleotides matching TRBD1. CDR1 is SGHVS, CDR2 FQNEAQ, per germline. The junction had 15 bases not matched to a gene; V was cut back by 4 bases and J by 0 bases. This CDR3 is 19 amino acids long. The CDR3 nucleotides are TGTGCCAGCAGCTATTGGCGCCGGACAGGGTACGAGAGCACAGATACGCAGTATTTT. Amino acids: CASSYWRRTGYESTDTQYF. Full variable domain (rest looked up from reference TRBV7-8 and TRBJ2-3): GAGVSQSPRYKVAKRGQDVALRCDPISGHVSLFWYQQALGQGPEFLTYFQNEAQLDKSGLPSDRFFAERPEGSVSTLKIQRTQQEDSAVYLCASSYWRRTGYESTDTQYFGPGTRLTVL.

This clonotype was observed at least ten times. The V gene is TRBV18, the J gene TRBJ2-1; 13 bases agree with TRBD2. The CDR3 sequence is 22 residues long. Germline loops: CDR1 KGHSH, CDR2 LQKENI. Unmatched junction bases numbered 20, after V lost 3 bases and J lost 3 bases. As DNA, the CDR3 is TGTGCCAGCTCACCTCACGACGATGGACTAGCGGGAGAATTGGGTTACTACAATGAGCAGTTCTTC. It translates to CASSPHDDGLAGELGYYNEQFF. The variable domain in full, completed from reference TRBV18 and TRBJ2-1, reads NAGVMQNPRHLVRRRGQEARLRCSPMKGHSHVYWYRQLPEEGLKFMVYLQKENIIDESGMPKERFSAEFPKEGPSILRIQQVVRGDSAAYFCASSPHDDGLAGELGYYNEQFFGPGTRLTVL.

This clonotype was picked up many times. This rearrangement joins TRBV20-1 to TRBJ2-6; D is ambiguous. The CDR3 length is 14 residues. Trimming took off 4 bases at V and 0 bases at J, with 7 bases between the two ends. Germline V lookup: CDR1 DFQATT, CDR2 SNEGSKA (reference sequence). This CDR3 is CSAKAYSGANVLTF. The CDR3, as DNA: TGCAGTGCTAAGGCATACTCTGGGGCCAACGTCCTGACTTTC.

This clonotype was seen only a few times. The chain recombines TRBV12-3 or TRBV12-4 with TRBJ2-3; 13 positions agree with TRBD2. V was pared by 1 base and J by 0 bases, with 7 bases of the junction left unmatched. The CDR3 sequence is 19 residues long. The CDR3 region has the DNA TGTGCCAGCAGTTTAGGCCGGACTAGCGGGGGCCTCAGCACAGATACGCAGTATTTT. Protein product: CASSLGRTSGGLSTDTQYF.

This clonotype was picked up many times. The chain links TRBV5-1 to TRBJ1-2; 9 bases are shared with TRBD1. The CDR3 is 13 amino acids. The germline CDR1 and CDR2 sequences are SGHRS and YFSETQ. J was trimmed by 6 bases and V by 2 bases; bases with no gene match: 2. The CDR3 protein is CASSLQGADGYTF. For the CDR3, the DNA is TGCGCCAGCAGCTTACAGGGGGCGGATGGCTACACCTTC. The full variable domain, completed using reference TRBV5-1 and TRBJ1-2, is KAGVTQTPRYLIKTRGQQVTLSCSPISGHRSVSWYQQTPGQGLQFLFEYFSETQRNKGNFPGRFSGRQFSNSRSEMNVSTLELGDSALYLCASSLQGADGYTFGSGTRLTVV.

The chain couples TRBV18 to TRBJ1-3, with D unclear. Trimming cost V 1 base and J 0 bases, with 10 bases left between them. The CDR3 loop spans 16 amino acids. From germline, CDR1 is KGHSH and CDR2 LQKENI. The CDR3 spells CASSPQLTGSGNTIYF. CDR3 coding DNA: TGTGCCAGCTCACCACAACTTACGGGCTCTGGAAACACCATATATTTT.

Ten or more counts support this clonotype. The rearrangement uses TRBV7-9 and TRBJ1-1; TRBD1 might be the D (6 bases). The CDR3 runs 14 residues. Germline V gene sequence: CDR1 SEHNR, CDR2 FQNEAQ (reference sequence). The V end was cut by 3 bases, the J end by 4 bases, with 12 bases between. CDR3 protein: CASSFPGGGTEAFF. The CDR3, as DNA: TGTGCCAGCAGCTTTCCCGGAGGGGGCACTGAAGCTTTCTTT.

The chain combines TRBV7-6 with TRBJ2-7; 7 positions match TRBD2. Germline V gives CDR1 SGHVS, CDR2 FNYEAQ. The ends lost 2 bases at V and 2 bases at J; junction bases unmatched: 6. The CDR3 has 15 residues. The CDR3 reads CASSLRLAAPYEQYF. The DNA for the CDR3 is TGTGCCAGCAGCTTACGTCTAGCGGCCCCCTACGAGCAGTACTTC. Using reference TRBV7-6 and TRBJ2-7 for the parts outside the CDR3, the full variable domain is GAGVSQSPRYKVTKRGQDVALRCDPISGHVSLYWYRQALGQGPEFLTYFNYEAQQDKSGLPNDRFSAERPEGSISTLTIQRTEQRDSAMYRCASSLRLAAPYEQYFGPGTRLTVT.

At least ten counts were recorded for this clonotype. V is TRBV7-2 and J is TRBJ2-5; 10 bases map to TRBD2. The CDR3 contains 16 residues. V gave up 4 bases and J gave up 0 bases; unmatched junction bases: 5. Germline V gene data show CDR1 as SGHTA and CDR2 as FQGNSA. The CDR3 loop reads CASSSGTSAYQETQYF. The DNA for the CDR3 is TGTGCCAGCAGCTCTGGGACTAGCGCGTACCAAGAGACCCAGTACTTC.

This clonotype was picked up a small number of times. The chain couples TRBV2 to TRBJ1-2, with TRBD1 as a possible D gene (6 bases). V was pared by 6 bases and J by 3 bases, with 11 bases between. The CDR3 is made up of 13 amino acids. CDR1 is SNHLY and CDR2 is FYNNEI in the germline V gene. The CDR3 region has the DNA TGTGCCAGCAGCCAACAGGGCCACTATGGCTACACCTTC. Encoded protein: CASSQQGHYGYTF.

In its sample, this clonotype was seen a few times. The chain links TRBV4-2 to TRBJ2-7, with D perhaps matching TRBD2 (5 bases). Germline V lookup: CDR1 LGHNA, CDR2 YNFKEQ. The CDR3 has 16 residues. V was clipped by 4 bases and J by 4 bases, with 20 bases between them. This CDR3 reads CASSPSTDLSFYEQYF. The CDR3, as DNA: TGTGCCAGCAGCCCGTCAACGGACTTATCCTTTTACGAGCAGTACTTC.

This rearrangement joins TRBV27 to TRBJ1-2, with D unclear. Germline assignment: CDR1 MNHEY and CDR2 SMNVEV (reference sequence). The CDR3 covers 15 residues. The ends were cut back, 5 bases at V and 2 bases at J, with 15 bases in the middle. The CDR3 DNA follows: TGTGCCAGCAGTCGTCTTTTTATGGGAAACTATGGCTACACCTTC. This gives the protein CASSRLFMGNYGYTF.

This clonotype occurred a few times. This chain uses TRBV13 with TRBJ2-4, with D maybe TRBD1 (5 bases). Germline CDR1 is PRHDT and CDR2 is FYEKMQ (reference sequence). This CDR3 is built from 16 residues. Between the trimmed V and J ends, which lost 5 bases and 3 bases, there was a span of 17 bases. CDR3 nucleotide sequence: TGTGCCAGCAGCCATGCCGGGCCTAGGGGCAAAAACATTCAGTACTTC. Translation gives CASSHAGPRGKNIQYF.

The sample holds a few counts of this clonotype. The chain has TRBV6-2 or TRBV6-3 and TRBJ2-7; 10 nucleotides agree with TRBD2. The V gene end was trimmed by 5 bases and the J gene end by 2 bases; junction bases not matched to a gene: 12. The CDR3 length is 17 residues. Germline CDR1 is MNHEY and CDR2 is SVGEGT. The CDR3 coding sequence is TGTGCCAGCAGTACCCGGAGCGGGAGGGCCGTAACCTACGAGCAGTACTTC. It is translated as CASSTRSGRAVTYEQYF.

This clonotype was seen only a few times. An end of the junction does not agree with germline; a read error may underlie this. The gene calls are TRBV7-2 and TRBJ2-7; D is unresolved. Germline CDR1 is SGHTA and CDR2 is FQGNSA. The CDR3 has 12 residues. CDR3 amino acids: CASSLGSYGQYF. The CDR3 coding sequence is TGTGCCAGCAGCCTGGGATCGTACGGGCAGTACTTC.

The gene calls are TRBV11-2 and TRBJ1-1, with D unclear. The V end lost 3 bases, the J end lost 5 bases, and 13 bases lay between the germline ends. Germline lookup yields CDR1 SGHAT and CDR2 FQNNGV. This CDR3 region has 14 residues. This chain's CDR3 is CASSLEPRGTEAFF. CDR3 in DNA: TGTGCCAGCAGCTTGGAGCCCCGTGGGACTGAAGCTTTCTTT. Variable domain in full (rest from reference TRBV11-2 and TRBJ1-1): EAGVAQSPRYKIIEKRQSVAFWCNPISGHATLYWYQQILGQGPKLLIQFQNNGVVDDSQLPKDRFSAERLKGVDSTLKIQPAKLEDSAVYLCASSLEPRGTEAFFGQGTRLTVV.

A few counts support this clonotype. CDR3 region: CAISAAGTLTLGEQFF. For the CDR3, the DNA is TGTGCCATCAGTGCAGCCGGGACTCTGACGTTGGGTGAGCAGTTCTTC. The rearrangement links TRBV10-3 to TRBJ2-1; maybe TRBD2 (6 bases). V was trimmed by 4 bases and J by 9 bases, leaving 22 bases between them. CDR3 length equals 16 residues. CDR1 ENHRY and CDR2 SYGVKD come from the germline V gene.